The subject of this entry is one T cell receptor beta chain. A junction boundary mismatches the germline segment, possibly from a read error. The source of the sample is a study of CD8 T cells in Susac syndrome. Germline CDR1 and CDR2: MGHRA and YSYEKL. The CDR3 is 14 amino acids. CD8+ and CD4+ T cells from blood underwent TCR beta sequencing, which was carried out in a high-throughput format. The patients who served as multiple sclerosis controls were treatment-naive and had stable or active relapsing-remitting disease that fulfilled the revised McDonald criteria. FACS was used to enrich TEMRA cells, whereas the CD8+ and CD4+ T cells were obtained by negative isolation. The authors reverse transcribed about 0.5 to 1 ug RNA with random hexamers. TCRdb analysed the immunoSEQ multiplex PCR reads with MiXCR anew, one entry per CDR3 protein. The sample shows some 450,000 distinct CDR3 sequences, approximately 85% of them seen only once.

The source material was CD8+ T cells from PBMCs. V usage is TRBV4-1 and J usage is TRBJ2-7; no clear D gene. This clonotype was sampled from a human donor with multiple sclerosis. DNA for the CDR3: TGCGTCAGCAGCCAATTTTCTGATTCCTACGAGCAGTACTTC. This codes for CVSSQFSDSYEQYF.